This entry lists 13 T cell receptor beta chains sequenced from one sample in a study of CD8 T cells in ankylosing spondylitis. The antigens of these receptors remain unknown. Study outcomes and limitations: Seven or eight highly homologous variants formed a TCR beta motif that appeared characteristic of ankylosing spondylitis blood.

MiXCR, run by TCRdb on the 5' RACE reads, gives a single entry per CDR3 protein. The table records around 770,000 distinct CDR3 sequences, around 19% of them present only once. Sample: blood, either unsorted or a sorted T cell fraction (not recorded which). These receptors came from a male donor with ankylosing spondylitis.

V is TRBV3-1 and J is TRBJ1-2; 11 nucleotides match TRBD1. Trimming cost V 3 bases and J 3 bases; bases outside gene matches: 6. The CDR3 is made up of 16 amino acids. Per germline, CDR1 LGHDT and CDR2 YNNKEL (reference sequence). The CDR3 bases are TGTGCCAGCAGCCATAAAGGGACAGGGGGGTACTATGGCTACACCTTC. Its protein product is CASSHKGTGGYYGYTF. The full variable domain, rest sourced from reference TRBV3-1 and TRBJ1-2, is DTAVSQTPKYLVTQMGNDKSIKCEQNLGHDTMYWYKQDSKKFLKIMFSYNNKELIINETVPNRFSPKSPDKAHLNLHINSLELGDSAVYFCASSHKGTGGYYGYTFGSGTRLTVV.

This chain links TRBV5-1 with TRBJ2-1; 10 nucleotides line up with TRBD1. Germline lookup yields CDR1 SGHRS and CDR2 YFSETQ. The CDR3 is made up of 16 amino acids. Unmatched junction bases numbered 10, after V lost 5 bases and J lost 5 bases. As DNA, the CDR3 is TGCGCCAGCAGAGATCCTTCCGGGACAGGGGACAATGAGCAGTTCTTC. Its translation: CASRDPSGTGDNEQFF.

The gene calls are TRBV12-5 and TRBJ2-1; D remains unclear. From germline, CDR1 is LGHNT and CDR2 FRNRAP. This CDR3 has 15 residues. V lost 5 bases and J 0 bases, leaving 11 bases between the germline ends. CDR3 sequence: CASGRAYSSYNEQFF. As DNA, the CDR3 is TGTGCTAGTGGTAGAGCCTATAGCTCCTACAATGAGCAGTTCTTC.

This clonotype has a count of ten or more. V usage is TRBV20-1 and J usage is TRBJ1-1; D is unclear. Germline CDR1 DFQATT, CDR2 SNEGSKA (reference sequence). The CDR3 is 11 residues long. The CDR3 loop reads CSPWGNTEAFF. The CDR3 DNA reads TGCAGCCCGTGGGGGAACACTGAAGCTTTCTTT.

J is TRBJ2-7 and V is TRBV7-6; a possible D gene is TRBD1 (6 bases). CDR3 size: 14 residues. Trimming removed 2 bases from V and 6 bases from J, with 14 bases in between. The germline V gene has CDR1 SGHVS and CDR2 FNYEAQ. The CDR3 protein is CASSLSPGVGEQYF. The CDR3 bases are TGTGCCAGCAGCTTATCCCCAGGGGTAGGCGAGCAGTACTTC.

The J gene is TRBJ1-1, the V gene TRBV6-1; D remains ambiguous. The CDR3 is 14 amino acids. Germline V gene data show CDR1 as MNHNS and CDR2 as SASEGT. The germline V and J ends were trimmed by 7 bases and 2 bases, with 14 bases remaining between them. The CDR3 DNA sequence: TGTGCCAGCACGAGAGACGGCAGCAACACTGAAGCTTTCTTT. Translated, it gives CASTRDGSNTEAFF.

The rearrangement links TRBV4-3 to TRBJ2-7; unclear D gene. Germline V gives CDR1 LGHNA, CDR2 YSLEER. The CDR3 is 15 amino acids. V lost 1 base, J lost 0 bases, and 10 bases lay in between. The CDR3 reads CASSQGGIDSYEQYF. CDR3 nucleotides: TGCGCCAGCAGCCAAGGCGGCATAGACTCCTACGAGCAGTACTTC.

There are many counts of this clonotype. This chain joins TRBV5-1 and TRBJ2-5; D not certain. Germline V gene sequence: CDR1 SGHRS, CDR2 YFSETQ. V gave up 2 bases and J gave up 0 bases, with 8 bases separating them. The CDR3 has 14 amino acids. This chain's CDR3 is CASSFGPYQETQYF. The CDR3 DNA is TGCGCCAGCAGCTTCGGACCTTACCAAGAGACCCAGTACTTC.

This sequence joins TRBV18 and TRBJ2-1; D unclear. Trimming shortened V by 2 bases and J by 8 bases, and 10 bases separated the two germline ends. The germline CDR1 and CDR2 sequences are KGHSH and LQKENI. The CDR3 runs 13 residues. The chain's CDR3 is CASSPGEAYEQFF. As DNA, the CDR3 is TGTGCCAGCTCACCAGGTGAGGCGTATGAGCAGTTCTTC.

The chain combines TRBV5-1 with TRBJ2-1; a weak D match, TRBD2 (6 bases). From germline, CDR1 is SGHRS and CDR2 YFSETQ. The CDR3 totals 15 residues. The V and J ends lost 4 bases and 8 bases respectively, with 19 bases between them. The CDR3 here is CASSPRAGQGYEQFF. The CDR3 DNA sequence: TGCGCCAGCAGCCCCCGGGCGGGGCAAGGTTATGAGCAGTTCTTC.

V usage is TRBV12-5 and J usage is TRBJ1-5; TRBD1 might be the D (5 bases). The CDR3 extends over 14 amino acids. Trimming left V 7 bases short and J 1 base short, with 11 bases between. From germline, CDR1 is LGHNT and CDR2 FRNRAP. The CDR3 spells CASASRQSNQPQHF. As DNA, the CDR3 is TGTGCTAGTGCTAGCCGACAGAGCAATCAGCCCCAGCATTTT.

The rearrangement links TRBV27 to TRBJ1-2; the D gene is possibly TRBD1 (6 bases). CDR3 length: 14 residues. Germline V gene sequence: CDR1 MNHEY, CDR2 SMNVEV (reference sequence). Trimming stripped 3 bases from V and 7 bases from J, with 15 bases between. The CDR3: CASSLGGRVSGYTF. The CDR3 bases are TGTGCCAGCAGTTTGGGGGGCAGGGTCAGTGGCTACACCTTC.

The chain employs TRBV28 and TRBJ2-7, with TRBD2 identical over 11 bases. Trimming took 6 bases from V and 2 from J; bases not matched to a gene: 18. This CDR3 spans 19 amino acids. The germline CDR1 and CDR2 sequences are MDHEN and SYDVKM. In DNA form, the CDR3 reads TGTGCCAGCAGCGGTTTAATTGGGACTAGCGGAGAAATCACCTACGAGCAGTACTTC. Its protein is CASSGLIGTSGEITYEQYF.